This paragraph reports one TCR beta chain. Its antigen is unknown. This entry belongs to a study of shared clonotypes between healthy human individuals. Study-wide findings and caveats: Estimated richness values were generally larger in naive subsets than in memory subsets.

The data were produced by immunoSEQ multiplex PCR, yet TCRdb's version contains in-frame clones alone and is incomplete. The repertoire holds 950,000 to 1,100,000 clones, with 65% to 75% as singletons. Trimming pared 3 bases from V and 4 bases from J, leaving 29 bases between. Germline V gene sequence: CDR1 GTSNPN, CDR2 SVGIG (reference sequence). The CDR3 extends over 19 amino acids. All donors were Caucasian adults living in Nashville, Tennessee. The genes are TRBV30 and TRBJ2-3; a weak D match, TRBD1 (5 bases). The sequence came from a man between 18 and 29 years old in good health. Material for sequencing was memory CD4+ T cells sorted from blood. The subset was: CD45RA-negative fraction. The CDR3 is CAWRGALGWKPSLPDTQYF. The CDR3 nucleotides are TGTGCCTGGAGAGGGGCCCTTGGGTGGAAACCCTCCTTGCCAGATACGCAGTATTTT.